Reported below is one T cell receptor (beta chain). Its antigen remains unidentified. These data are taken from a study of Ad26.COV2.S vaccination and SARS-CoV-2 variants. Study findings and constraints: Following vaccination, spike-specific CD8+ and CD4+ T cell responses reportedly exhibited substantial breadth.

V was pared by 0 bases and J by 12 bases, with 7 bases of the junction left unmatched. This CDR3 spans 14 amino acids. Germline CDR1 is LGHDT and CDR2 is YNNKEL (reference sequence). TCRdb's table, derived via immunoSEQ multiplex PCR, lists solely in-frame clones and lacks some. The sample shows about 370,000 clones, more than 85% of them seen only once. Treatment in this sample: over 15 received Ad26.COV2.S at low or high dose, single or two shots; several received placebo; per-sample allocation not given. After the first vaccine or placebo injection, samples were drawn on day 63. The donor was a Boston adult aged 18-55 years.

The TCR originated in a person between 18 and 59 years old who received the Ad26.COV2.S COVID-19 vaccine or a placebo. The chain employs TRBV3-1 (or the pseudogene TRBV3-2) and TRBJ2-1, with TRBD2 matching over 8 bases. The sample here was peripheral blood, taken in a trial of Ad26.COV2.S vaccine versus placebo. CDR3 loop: CASSQDLSGGGQFF. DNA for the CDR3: TGTGCCAGCAGCCAAGATCTGAGCGGGGGAGGGCAGTTCTTC.